Following are 3 T cell receptor beta chains from one sample sequenced in a study of tumor-infiltrating lymphocytes in localized non-small cell lung cancer. Repertoires were generated with immunoSEQ multiplex PCR, while TCRdb's copy carries only in-frame clones and drops some. The sample includes about 16,000 clones, about 48% of them seen just once. Sample: lung tumor tissue. These receptors were collected from a human donor with non-small cell lung cancer.

This clone occurred a few times. V gene TRBV4-2 combines with J gene TRBJ2-5; 7 positions match TRBD2. After removal of 0 bases from V and 1 base from J, the junction contained 8 bases not matched to a gene. The CDR3 is 17 amino acids. Per germline, CDR1 LGHNA and CDR2 YNFKEQ. The CDR3 spells CASSQDLYGGIQETQYF. CDR3 nucleotide sequence: TGTGCCAGCAGCCAAGATCTTTACGGGGGGATCCAAGAGACCCAGTACTTC.

The rearrangement uses TRBV28 and TRBJ1-5, with D unresolved. Germline assignment: CDR1 MDHEN and CDR2 SYDVKM. The CDR3 extends over 12 amino acids. Trimming took 5 bases from V and 3 from J, leaving 5 bases between them. This CDR3 is CASSPPNQPQHF. The CDR3 DNA follows: TGTGCCAGCAGTCCCCCCAATCAGCCCCAGCATTTT.

The V and J genes are TRBV11-1 and TRBJ2-1; a possible D gene is TRBD2 (6 bases). The CDR3 runs 16 residues. V was shortened by 2 bases and J by 0 bases, with 11 bases between the two germline ends. Germline V gene data show CDR1 as SGHAT and CDR2 as FQDESV (reference sequence). DNA of the CDR3: TGTGCCAGCAGCTTACACCGGGGGAGCTCCTACAATGAGCAGTTCTTC. Its translation is CASSLHRGSSYNEQFF. Together with reference TRBV11-1 and TRBJ2-1, the CDR3 gives the full variable domain: EAEVAQSPRYKITEKSQAVAFWCDPISGHATLYWYRQILGQGPELLVQFQDESVVDDSQLPKDRFSAERLKGVDSTLKIQPAELGDSAMYLCASSLHRGSSYNEQFFGPGTRLTVL.